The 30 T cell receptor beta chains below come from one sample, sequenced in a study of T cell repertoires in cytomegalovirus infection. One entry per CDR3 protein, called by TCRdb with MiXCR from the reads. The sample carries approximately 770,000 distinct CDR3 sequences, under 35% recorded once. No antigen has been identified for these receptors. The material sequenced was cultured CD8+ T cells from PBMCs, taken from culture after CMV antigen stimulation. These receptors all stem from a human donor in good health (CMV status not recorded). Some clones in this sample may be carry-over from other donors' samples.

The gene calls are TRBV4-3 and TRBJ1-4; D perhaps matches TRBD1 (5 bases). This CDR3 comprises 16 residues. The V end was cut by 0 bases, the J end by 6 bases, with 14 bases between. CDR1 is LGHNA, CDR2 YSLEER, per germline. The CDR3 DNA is TGCGCCAGCAGCCAAGATGGTGCGCAGGGTTATGAAAAACTGTTTTTT. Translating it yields CASSQDGAQGYEKLFF.

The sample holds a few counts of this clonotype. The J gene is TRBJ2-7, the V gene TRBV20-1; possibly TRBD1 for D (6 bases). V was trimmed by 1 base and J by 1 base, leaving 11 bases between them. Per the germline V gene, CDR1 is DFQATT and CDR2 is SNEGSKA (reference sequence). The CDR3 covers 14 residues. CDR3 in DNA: TGCAGTGCTAGAGGGGATCAGGGGTCCTACGAGCAGTACGTC. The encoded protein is CSARGDQGSYEQYV.

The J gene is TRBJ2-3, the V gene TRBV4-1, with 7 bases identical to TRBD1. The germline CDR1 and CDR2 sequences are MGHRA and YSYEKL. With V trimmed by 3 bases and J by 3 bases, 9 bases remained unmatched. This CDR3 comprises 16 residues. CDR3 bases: TGCGCCAGCAGCCACCTAGGGACAGACGGAACAGATACGCAGTATTTT. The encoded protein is CASSHLGTDGTDTQYF.

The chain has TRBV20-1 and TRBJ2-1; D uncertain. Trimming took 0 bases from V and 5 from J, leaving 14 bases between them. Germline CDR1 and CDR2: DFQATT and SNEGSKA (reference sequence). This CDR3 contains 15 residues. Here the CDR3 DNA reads TGCAGTGCTAGAGAGGTAGGGATCCCCGACAATGAGCAGTTCTTC. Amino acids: CSAREVGIPDNEQFF.

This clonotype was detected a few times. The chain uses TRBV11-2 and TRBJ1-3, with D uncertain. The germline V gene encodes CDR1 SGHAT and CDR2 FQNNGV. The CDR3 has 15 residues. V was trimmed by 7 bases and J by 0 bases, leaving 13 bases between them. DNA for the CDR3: TGTGCCAGCAACCCGATCGGGCTCTCTGGAAACACCATATATTTT. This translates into CASNPIGLSGNTIYF.

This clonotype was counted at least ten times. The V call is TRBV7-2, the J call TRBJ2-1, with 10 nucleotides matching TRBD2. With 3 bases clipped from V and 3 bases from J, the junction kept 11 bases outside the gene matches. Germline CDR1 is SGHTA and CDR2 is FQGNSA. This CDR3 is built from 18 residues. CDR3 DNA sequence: TGTGCCAGCAGCTTGGCCTCCTTAGCGGGGGGAATCTACAATGAGCAGTTCTTC. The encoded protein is CASSLASLAGGIYNEQFF.

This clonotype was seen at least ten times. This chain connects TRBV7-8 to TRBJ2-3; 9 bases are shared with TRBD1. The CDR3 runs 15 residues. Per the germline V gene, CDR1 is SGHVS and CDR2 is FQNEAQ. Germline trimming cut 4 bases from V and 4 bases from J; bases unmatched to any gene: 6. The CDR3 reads CASSYPQGAADTQYF. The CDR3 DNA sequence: TGTGCCAGCAGCTACCCACAGGGGGCCGCAGATACGCAGTATTTT.

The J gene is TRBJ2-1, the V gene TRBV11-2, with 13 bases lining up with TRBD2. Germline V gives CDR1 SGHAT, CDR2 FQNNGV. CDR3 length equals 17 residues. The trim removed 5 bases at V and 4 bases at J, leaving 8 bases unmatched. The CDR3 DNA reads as TGTGCCAGCAGCCTCGGGGGACTAGCGGGATTTTACAATGAGCAGTTCTTC. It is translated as CASSLGGLAGFYNEQFF.

CDR3 sequence: CASSYSGLGFSGANVLTF. As DNA, the CDR3 is TGTGCCAGCAGTTACTCGGGGTTAGGGTTCTCTGGGGCCAACGTCCTGACTTTC. The J gene is TRBJ2-6, the V gene TRBV6-5; D unresolved. From germline, CDR1 is MNHEY and CDR2 SVGAGI. CDR3 length: 18 amino acids. The germline V and J ends were trimmed by 0 bases and 0 bases, with 12 bases remaining between them.

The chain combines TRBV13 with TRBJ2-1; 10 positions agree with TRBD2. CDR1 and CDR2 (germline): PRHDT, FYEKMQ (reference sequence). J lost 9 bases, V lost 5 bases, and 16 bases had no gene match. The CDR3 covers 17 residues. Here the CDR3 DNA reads TGTGCCAGCAGCCCTGGTGAAGCGGGGGGGCATAGGAGTGAGCAGTTCTTC. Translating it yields CASSPGEAGGHRSEQFF. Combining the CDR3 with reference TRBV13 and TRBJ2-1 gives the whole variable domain AAGVIQSPRHLIKEKRETATLKCYPIPRHDTVYWYQQGPGQDPQFLISFYEKMQSDKGSIPDRFSAQQFSDYHSELNMSSLELGDSALYFCASSPGEAGGHRSEQFFGPGTRLTVL.

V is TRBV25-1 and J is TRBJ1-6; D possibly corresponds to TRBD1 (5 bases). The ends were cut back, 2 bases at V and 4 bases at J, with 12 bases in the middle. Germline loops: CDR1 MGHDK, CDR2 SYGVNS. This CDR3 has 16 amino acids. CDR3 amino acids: CASSEMGREYNSPLHF. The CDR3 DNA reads TGTGCCAGCAGTGAAATGGGGCGGGAGTATAATTCACCCCTCCACTTT.

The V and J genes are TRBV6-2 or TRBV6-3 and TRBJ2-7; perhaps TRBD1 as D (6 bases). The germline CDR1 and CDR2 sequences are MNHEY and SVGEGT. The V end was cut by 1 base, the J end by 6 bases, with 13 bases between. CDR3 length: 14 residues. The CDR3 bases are TGTGCCAGCAGTTACTTACAGACAGGAGCCGAGCAGTACGTC. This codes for CASSYLQTGAEQYV.

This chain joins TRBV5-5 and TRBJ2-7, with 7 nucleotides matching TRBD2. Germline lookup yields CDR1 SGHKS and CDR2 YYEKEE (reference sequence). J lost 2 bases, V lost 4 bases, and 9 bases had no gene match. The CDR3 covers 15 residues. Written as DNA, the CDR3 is TGTGCCAGCAGCCCGGGGGGACTCGGAACCTACGAGCAGTACGTC. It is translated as CASSPGGLGTYEQYV.

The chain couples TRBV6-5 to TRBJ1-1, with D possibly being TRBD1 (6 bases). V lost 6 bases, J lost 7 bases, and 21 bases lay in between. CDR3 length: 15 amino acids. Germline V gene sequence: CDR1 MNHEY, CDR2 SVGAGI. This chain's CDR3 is CASSYTGHASSEAFF. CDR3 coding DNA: TGTGCCAGCAGCTACACGGGACACGCCAGCAGTGAAGCTTTCTTT.

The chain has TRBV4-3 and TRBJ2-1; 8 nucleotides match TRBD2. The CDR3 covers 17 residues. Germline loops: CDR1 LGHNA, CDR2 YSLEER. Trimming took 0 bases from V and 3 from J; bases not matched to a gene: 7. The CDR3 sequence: CASSQDLTAGVYNEQFF. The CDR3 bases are TGCGCCAGCAGCCAAGATCTCACAGCGGGAGTCTACAATGAGCAGTTCTTC.

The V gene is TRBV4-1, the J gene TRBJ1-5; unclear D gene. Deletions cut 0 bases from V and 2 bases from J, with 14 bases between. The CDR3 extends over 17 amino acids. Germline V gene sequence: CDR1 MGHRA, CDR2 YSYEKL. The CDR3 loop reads CASSQEFALSGNQPQHF. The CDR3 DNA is TGCGCCAGCAGCCAAGAATTCGCGTTATCGGGCAATCAGCCCCAGCATTTT.

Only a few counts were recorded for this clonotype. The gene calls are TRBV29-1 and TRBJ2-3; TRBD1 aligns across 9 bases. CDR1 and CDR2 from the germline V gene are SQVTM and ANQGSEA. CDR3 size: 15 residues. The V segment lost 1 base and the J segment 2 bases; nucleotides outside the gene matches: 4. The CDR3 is CSVEGGTGPTDTQYF. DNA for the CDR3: TGCAGCGTTGAAGGTGGGACAGGGCCCACAGATACGCAGTATTTT.

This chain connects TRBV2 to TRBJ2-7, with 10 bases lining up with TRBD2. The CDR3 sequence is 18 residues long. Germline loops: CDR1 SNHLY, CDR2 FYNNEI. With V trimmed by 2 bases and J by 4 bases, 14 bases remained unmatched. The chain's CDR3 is CASSESVLAGEHMYEQYF. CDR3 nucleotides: TGTGCCAGCAGTGAAAGTGTGCTAGCGGGGGAACATATGTACGAGCAGTACTTC.

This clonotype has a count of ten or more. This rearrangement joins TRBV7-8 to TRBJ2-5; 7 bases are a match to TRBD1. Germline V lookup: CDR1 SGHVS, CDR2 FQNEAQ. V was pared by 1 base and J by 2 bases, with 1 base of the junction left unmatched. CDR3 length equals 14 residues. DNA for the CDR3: TGTGCCAGCAGCTTAGGGGACAGACAAGAGACCCAGTACTTC. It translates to CASSLGDRQETQYF.

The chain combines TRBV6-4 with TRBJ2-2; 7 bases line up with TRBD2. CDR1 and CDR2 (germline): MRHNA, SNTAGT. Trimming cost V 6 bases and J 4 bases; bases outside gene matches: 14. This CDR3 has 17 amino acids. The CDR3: CASSKSLGDYGTGELFF. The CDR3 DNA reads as TGTGCCAGCAGCAAGAGCCTAGGGGACTACGGCACCGGGGAGCTGTTTTTT.

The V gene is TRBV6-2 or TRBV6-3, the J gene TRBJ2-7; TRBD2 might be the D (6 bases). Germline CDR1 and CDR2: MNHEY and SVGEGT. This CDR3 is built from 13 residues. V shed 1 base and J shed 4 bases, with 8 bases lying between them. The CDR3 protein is CASSYLGLYEQYV. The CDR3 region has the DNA TGTGCCAGCAGTTACTTGGGACTTTACGAGCAGTACGTC.

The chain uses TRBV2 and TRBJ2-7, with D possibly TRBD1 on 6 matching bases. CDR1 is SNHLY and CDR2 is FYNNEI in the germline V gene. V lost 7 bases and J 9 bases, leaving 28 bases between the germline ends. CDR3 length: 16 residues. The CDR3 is CASTDGWDTDVLRQYF. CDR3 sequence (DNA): TGTGCCAGCACCGACGGTTGGGACACGGATGTTCTTCGGCAGTACTTC.

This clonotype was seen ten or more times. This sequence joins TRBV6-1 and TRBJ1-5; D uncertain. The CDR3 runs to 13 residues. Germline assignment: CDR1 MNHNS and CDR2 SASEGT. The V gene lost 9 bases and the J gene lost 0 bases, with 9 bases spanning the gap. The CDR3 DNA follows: TGTGCCAGTCAAAAATATAGCAATCAGCCCCAGCATTTT. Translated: CASQKYSNQPQHF.

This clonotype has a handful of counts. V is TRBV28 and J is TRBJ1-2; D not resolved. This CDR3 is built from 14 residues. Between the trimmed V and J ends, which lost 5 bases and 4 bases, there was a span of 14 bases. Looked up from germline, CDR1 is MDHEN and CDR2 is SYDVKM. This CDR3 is CASSPDRTTYGYTF. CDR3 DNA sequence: TGTGCCAGCAGTCCGGACCGCACAACCTATGGCTACACCTTC.

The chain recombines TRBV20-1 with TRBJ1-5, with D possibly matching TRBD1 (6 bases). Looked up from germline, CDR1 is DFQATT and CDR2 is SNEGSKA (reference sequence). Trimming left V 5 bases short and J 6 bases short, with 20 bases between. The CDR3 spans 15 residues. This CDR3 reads CSARTGSVRGQPQHF. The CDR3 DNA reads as TGCAGTGCTCGTACAGGGTCGGTCAGGGGTCAGCCCCAGCATTTT.

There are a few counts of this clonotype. CDR3 DNA sequence: TGTGCCAGCAGTTTGTACTTACAGGGGGCGGACACTGAAGCTTTCTTT. As protein: CASSLYLQGADTEAFF. The rearrangement joins TRBV28 to TRBJ1-1, with 9 positions matching TRBD1. The CDR3 length is 16 residues. V lost 3 bases, J lost 3 bases, and 8 bases stayed unmatched. Germline CDR1 MDHEN, CDR2 SYDVKM.

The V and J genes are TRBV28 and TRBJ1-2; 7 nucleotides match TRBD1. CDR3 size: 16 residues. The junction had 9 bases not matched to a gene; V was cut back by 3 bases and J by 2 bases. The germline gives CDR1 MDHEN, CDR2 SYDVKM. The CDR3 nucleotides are TGTGCCAGCAGTTTGGGTCTTTGGGACAGCAACTATGGCTACACCTTC. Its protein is CASSLGLWDSNYGYTF.

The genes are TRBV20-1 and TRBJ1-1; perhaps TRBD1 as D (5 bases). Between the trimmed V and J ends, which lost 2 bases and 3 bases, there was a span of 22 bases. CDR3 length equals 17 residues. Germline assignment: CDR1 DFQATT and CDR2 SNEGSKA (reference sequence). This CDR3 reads CSARRFWAPGPDTEAFF. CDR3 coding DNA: TGCAGTGCTAGACGATTTTGGGCCCCAGGGCCAGACACTGAAGCTTTCTTT.

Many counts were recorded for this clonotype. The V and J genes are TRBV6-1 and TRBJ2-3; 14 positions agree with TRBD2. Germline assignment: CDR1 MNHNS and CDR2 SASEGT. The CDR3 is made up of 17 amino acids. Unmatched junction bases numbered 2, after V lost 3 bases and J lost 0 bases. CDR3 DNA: TGTGCCAGCAGTGATGGACTAGCGGGGGGTAGCACAGATACGCAGTATTTT. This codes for CASSDGLAGGSTDTQYF.

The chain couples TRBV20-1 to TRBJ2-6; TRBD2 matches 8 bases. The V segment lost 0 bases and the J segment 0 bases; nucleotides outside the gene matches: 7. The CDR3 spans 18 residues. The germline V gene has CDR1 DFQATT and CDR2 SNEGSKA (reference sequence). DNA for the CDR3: TGCAGTGCTAGAGACCCGCGGGGGGTGGGCTCTGGGGCCAACGTCCTGACTTTC. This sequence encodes CSARDPRGVGSGANVLTF.